These T cell receptor beta chains were read from a single sample in a study of spatial heterogeneity in lung cancer. TCRdb recomputed calls from the 5' RACE reads with MiXCR, one row per CDR3 protein. The table includes approximately 92,000 distinct CDR3 sequences, over 9.5% detected once. Material: PBMCs, obtained at surgery. These receptors came from a male donor with early-stage non-small cell lung cancer. The CDR3 runs from the conserved cysteine through the conserved F or W. D genes are given only for firm matches.

V: TRBV29-1
D: TRBD1
CDR3: CSAARTGGGYEQYF

V: TRBV9
D: TRBD2
CDR3: CASSAGLAPGSGELFF

V: TRBV4-3
D: TRBD1
CDR3: CASSQVGTGSREQFF

V: TRBV24-1
D: .
CDR3: CATSDSQGSGDTQYF

V: TRBV7-2
D: .
CDR3: CASSLALGGRDTQYF

V: TRBV6-2/TRBV6-3
D: TRBD1
CDR3: CASSGTATGYTF

V: TRBV7-6
D: TRBD1
CDR3: CASSLAGTGNEQYF

V: TRBV19
D: TRBD1
CDR3: CASSIDRGGSYEQYF

V: TRBV9
D: .
CDR3: CASSVDWVLNTEAFF

V: TRBV20-1
D: TRBD2
CDR3: CSAIKPGLARNTQYF

V: TRBV4-1
D: .
CDR3: CASSMGGATDTQYF

V: TRBV20-1
D: .
CDR3: CSAGSRDRASSYTF

V: TRBV18
D: .
CDR3: CASSLSTGRYEQYF

V: TRBV9
D: .
CDR3: CASSPRTASPDGYTF

V: TRBV5-1
D: .
CDR3: CASSLESRVTNTDTQYF

V: TRBV7-2
D: .
CDR3: CASSPQSSGNTIYF

V: TRBV6-1
D: .
CDR3: CASSEAAGPLTDTQYF

V: TRBV4-1
D: .
CDR3: CASSQDNRVYEQYF

V: TRBV28
D: .
CDR3: CASRPQGLELGYTF

V: TRBV11-1
D: .
CDR3: CASSLGRDGYTF

V: TRBV7-8
D: .
CDR3: CASSQVSSYNEQFF

V: TRBV11-1
D: TRBD1
CDR3: CASTPRDRGSEQYF

V: TRBV5-8
D: TRBD2
CDR3: CASSPSGGLTDTQYF

V: TRBV24-1
D: TRBD2
CDR3: CATSEALAGVGETQYF

V: TRBV5-1
D: TRBD1
CDR3: CASSRLVLRDRDSYEQYF

V: TRBV6-5
D: .
CDR3: CASSQEGVNEKLFF

V: TRBV28
D: .
CDR3: CASRPLGESAYEQYF